These 20 T cell receptor beta chains originate from one sample sequenced in a study of CD8 T cells in ankylosing spondylitis. TCRdb reprocessed the 5' RACE reads via MiXCR and lists one record per CDR3 protein. The data show 150,000 to 200,000 distinct CDR3 sequences, around 16% seen once. The sequenced material came from blood, either unsorted or a sorted T cell fraction (not recorded which). The receptors derive from a male donor with ankylosing spondylitis or in good health (not recorded which).

V is TRBV5-1 and J is TRBJ1-3, with TRBD1 matching 9 bases. The length of the CDR3 is 16 residues. Germline assignment: CDR1 SGHRS and CDR2 YFSETQ. V shed 2 bases and J 1 base; nucleotides not matched to a gene: 4. Here the CDR3 reads CASSFFGQGSGNTIYF. In DNA form, the CDR3 reads TGCGCCAGCAGCTTCTTCGGACAGGGGTCTGGAAACACCATATATTTT.

This clonotype has just a few counts. The chain combines TRBV2 with TRBJ2-3; either TRBD1 or TRBD2 may fit D (6 bases each). The CDR3 has 15 amino acids. The germline CDR1 and CDR2 sequences are SNHLY and FYNNEI. V gave up 5 bases and J gave up 4 bases, with 16 bases separating them. DNA for the CDR3: TGTGCCAGCAGTTTAGCGGCCAGGGGAGCAGATACGCAGTATTTT. It yields the protein CASSLAARGADTQYF.

This clonotype was seen ten or more times. The chain joins TRBV5-1 to TRBJ1-2; D possibly corresponds to TRBD1 (6 bases). CDR3 size: 12 residues. Germline CDR1 reads SGHRS; CDR2 reads YFSETQ. Trimming cost V 10 bases and J 4 bases, with 14 bases left between them. The CDR3 here is CASRGGVYGYTF. DNA for the CDR3: TGCGCCTCCCGGGGGGGCGTCTATGGCTACACCTTC.

V is TRBV29-1 and J is TRBJ1-4; D not certain. The CDR3 has 13 residues. CDR1 is SQVTM and CDR2 is ANQGSEA in the germline V gene. V lost 7 bases, J lost 5 bases, and 14 bases lay in between. CDR3 amino acids: CSAQSPGNEKLFF. The CDR3 nucleotides are TGCAGCGCCCAGAGCCCGGGGAATGAAAAACTGTTTTTT.

For this clonotype: The junction differs from germline at one of its ends, possibly a read error. J is TRBJ1-3 and V is TRBV5-1; D gene ambiguous. This CDR3 is built from 15 residues. Germline loops: CDR1 SGHRS, CDR2 YFSETQ. The CDR3 spells CANSLDGYSGNTIYF. In DNA, the CDR3 is TGCGCCAACAGCTTGGACGGCTACTCTGGAAACACCATATATTTT.

This clonotype was counted between two and nine times. This chain uses TRBV7-3 with TRBJ2-2; a weak D match, TRBD2 (5 bases). V lost 5 bases, J lost 5 bases, and 12 bases lay in between. CDR3 length: 14 amino acids. Germline V gene sequence: CDR1 SGHTA, CDR2 FQGTGA. Written as DNA, the CDR3 is TGTGCCAGCAGCCAAGGACGGGGAACCGGGGAGCTGTTTTTT. Its protein is CASSQGRGTGELFF.

Worth noting for this clonotype: A much bigger clone sits one base away, suggesting this may be a read error. In DNA form, the CDR3 reads TGTGCCAGCAAAGGGGCAGCCCTTTCGAACACTGAAGCTTTCTTT. This codes for CASKGAALSNTEAFF. V usage is TRBV6-1 and J usage is TRBJ1-1; TRBD1 might be the D (5 bases). The V gene lost 7 bases and the J gene lost 1 base, with 16 bases spanning the gap. Germline V gives CDR1 MNHNS, CDR2 SASEGT. The CDR3 extends over 15 amino acids.

This clonotype was observed a few times. CDR3 protein: CASSLGQSTEAFF. Here the CDR3 DNA reads TGCGCCAGCAGCTTGGGACAATCCACTGAAGCTTTCTTT. The V call is TRBV5-1, the J call TRBJ1-1; D gene ambiguous. CDR1 is SGHRS and CDR2 is YFSETQ in the germline V gene. The CDR3 is made up of 13 amino acids. V shed 0 bases and J shed 4 bases, with 7 bases lying between them.

This clonotype occurred many times. V gene TRBV25-1 combines with J gene TRBJ1-1, with D uncertain. The CDR3 spans 11 residues. Trimming removed 7 bases from V and 6 bases from J, with 9 bases in between. CDR1 is MGHDK and CDR2 is SYGVNS in the germline V gene. The CDR3 loop reads CASKGLAEAFF. The CDR3 coding sequence is TGTGCCAGCAAGGGTCTAGCTGAAGCTTTCTTT.

This clonotype appeared many times. This rearrangement joins TRBV5-1 to TRBJ2-2; maybe TRBD2 (6 bases). The CDR3 consists of 15 residues. Germline loops: CDR1 SGHRS, CDR2 YFSETQ. Trimming left V 2 bases short and J 7 bases short, with 15 bases between. Here the CDR3 DNA reads TGCGCCAGCAGCTTCCCCGCACTTAGCGGCGGGGAGCTGTTTTTT. It encodes CASSFPALSGGELFF.

The chain employs TRBV16 and TRBJ1-5; D gene unclear. Deletions cut 4 bases from V and 2 bases from J, with 6 bases between. The CDR3 is 13 amino acids. Germline CDR1 and CDR2: KGHSY and FQNENV. The chain's CDR3 is CASSPEGNQPQHF. The CDR3 coding sequence is TGTGCCAGCAGCCCGGAGGGCAATCAGCCCCAGCATTTT.

This clonotype was detected a few times. The rearrangement joins TRBV20-1 to TRBJ2-3; 7 bases are shared with TRBD2. CDR1 is DFQATT, CDR2 SNEGSKA, per germline (reference sequence). The V segment lost 5 bases and the J segment 5 bases; nucleotides outside the gene matches: 10. This CDR3 spans 14 amino acids. The CDR3 is CSALMGTTRDTQYF. CDR3 nucleotide sequence: TGCAGTGCTCTTATGGGGACTACCCGAGATACGCAGTATTTT.

This clonotype has only a few counts. V is TRBV7-9 and J is TRBJ2-2, with D perhaps matching TRBD2 (5 bases). V dropped 4 bases and J dropped 1 base, with 10 bases sitting between them. CDR1 is SEHNR, CDR2 FQNEAQ, per germline (reference sequence). The CDR3 is 15 residues long. CDR3 DNA sequence: TGTGCCAGCAGCTGGAGCGGCTTGAACACCGGGGAGCTGTTTTTT. Residues: CASSWSGLNTGELFF.

J is TRBJ1-2 and V is TRBV7-9; no clear D. Germline V gene data show CDR1 as SEHNR and CDR2 as FQNEAQ (reference sequence). V was shortened by 4 bases and J by 7 bases, with 19 bases between the two germline ends. The CDR3 is made up of 15 amino acids. The CDR3 region has the DNA TGTGCCAGCAGCTCCAACGATGCCCCCCCGGTTGGCTACACCTTC. It codes for CASSSNDAPPVGYTF. The variable domain in full, completed from reference TRBV7-9 and TRBJ1-2, reads DTGVSQNPRHKITKRGQNVTFRCDPISEHNRLYWYRQTLGQGPEFLTYFQNEAQLEKSRLLSDRFSAERPKGSFSTLEIQRTEQGDSAMYLCASSSNDAPPVGYTFGSGTRLTVV.

This clonotype was counted a few times. This chain joins TRBV20-1 and TRBJ2-1; 7 bases are a match to TRBD2. Germline lookup yields CDR1 DFQATT and CDR2 SNEGSKA (reference sequence). CDR3 length: 18 amino acids. V was pared by 0 bases and J by 1 base, with 12 bases of the junction left unmatched. The DNA for the CDR3 is TGCAGTGCTAGAGATGGACGGGTTAGCGGGCGGTCCTACAATGAGCAGTTCTTC. As protein: CSARDGRVSGRSYNEQFF.

In its sample, this clonotype was seen many times. The chain combines TRBV5-1 with TRBJ1-1; tentatively, D is TRBD1 (5 bases). V lost 2 bases, J lost 1 base, and 6 bases lay in between. CDR1 SGHRS and CDR2 YFSETQ come from the germline V gene. The CDR3 has 13 residues. CDR3 residues: CASSFDRNTEAFF. DNA of the CDR3: TGCGCCAGCAGCTTTGACAGGAACACTGAAGCTTTCTTT.

This clonotype appeared many times. This chain connects TRBV3-1 to TRBJ2-1; D gene ambiguous. The CDR3 has 16 residues. The ends were cut back, 6 bases at V and 0 bases at J, with 15 bases in the middle. In germline, CDR1 is LGHDT, CDR2 YNNKEL (reference sequence). CDR3 amino acids: CASRRSAVSSYNEQFF. Here the CDR3 DNA reads TGTGCCAGCAGGCGTTCGGCGGTTAGCTCCTACAATGAGCAGTTCTTC.

The rearrangement joins TRBV20-1 to TRBJ2-2, with unresolved D. This CDR3 region has 12 residues. The germline V and J ends were trimmed by 2 bases and 6 bases, with 7 bases remaining between them. Germline values: CDR1 DFQATT, CDR2 SNEGSKA (reference sequence). The CDR3, as DNA: TGCAGTGCTAGATTCCAGTCCGGGGAGCTGTTTTTT. Residues: CSARFQSGELFF.

On this clonotype itself: At one end, the junction sequence differs from germline, possibly due to a read error. The V gene is TRBV20-1, the J gene TRBJ2-7; TRBD2 matches 12 bases. Germline V gene lookup returns CDR1 DFQATT and CDR2 SNEGSKA (reference sequence). The CDR3 covers 16 residues. CDR3 in amino acids: CCARGPGLAGSYEQYF. The DNA of the CDR3 is TGCTGTGCTAGAGGCCCGGGACTAGCGGGTTCCTACGAGCAGTACTTC.

This clonotype was detected ten times or more. V and J are TRBV28 and TRBJ2-7; TRBD2 might be the D (6 bases). Germline V gene lookup returns CDR1 MDHEN and CDR2 SYDVKM. The CDR3 is 12 amino acids. Trimming took off 8 bases at V and 6 bases at J, with 14 bases between the two ends. The CDR3 DNA is TGTGCCAGCCTAACCTCGACTAGCGAGCAGTACTTC. Amino acids: CASLTSTSEQYF.